This entry concerns a single TCR beta chain. No antigen is known for it. The sample comes from a study of T cells in localized non-small cell lung cancer. V lost 2 bases and J lost 1, with 9 bases in between. The CDR3 length is 14 residues. Germline V gene data show CDR1 as SGHRS and CDR2 as YFSETQ. Repertoires were generated with immunoSEQ multiplex PCR, while TCRdb's copy carries only in-frame clones and drops some. The table shows approximately 2,200 clones, with under 20% occurring only once. Whole-study findings and limits: Maximal T cell clonality occurred in uninvolved adjacent lung, with tumor ranking below it. As only one tumor region underwent sequencing, heterogeneity remains possible.

Sequencing was performed on normal lung tissue next to the tumor, taken before any cancer treatment. V and J are TRBV5-1 and TRBJ2-5; D is unclear. This TCR derives from a man between 40 and 69 years old with stage I squamous cell lung carcinoma. CDR3 residues: CASSLGSPQETQYF. The CDR3 nucleotides read TGCGCCAGCAGCTTAGGCTCCCCCCAAGAGACCCAGTACTTC.